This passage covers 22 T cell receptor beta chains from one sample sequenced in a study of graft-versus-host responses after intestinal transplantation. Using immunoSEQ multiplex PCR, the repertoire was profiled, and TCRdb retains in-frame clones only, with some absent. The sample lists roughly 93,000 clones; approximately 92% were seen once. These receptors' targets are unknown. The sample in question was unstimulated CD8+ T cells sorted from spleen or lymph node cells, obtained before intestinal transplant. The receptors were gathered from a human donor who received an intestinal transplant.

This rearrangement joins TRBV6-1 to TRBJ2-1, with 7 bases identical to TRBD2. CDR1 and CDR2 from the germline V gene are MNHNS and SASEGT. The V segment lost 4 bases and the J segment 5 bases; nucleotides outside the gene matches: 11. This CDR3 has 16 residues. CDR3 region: CASSVLGLAVNNEQFF. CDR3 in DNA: TGTGCCAGCAGTGTATTGGGGCTAGCGGTGAACAATGAGCAGTTCTTC.

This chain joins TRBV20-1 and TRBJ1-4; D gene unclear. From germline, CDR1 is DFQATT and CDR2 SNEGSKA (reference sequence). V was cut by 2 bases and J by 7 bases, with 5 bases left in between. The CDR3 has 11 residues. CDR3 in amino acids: CSARWSEKLFF. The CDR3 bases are TGCAGTGCTAGATGGAGTGAAAAACTGTTTTTT.

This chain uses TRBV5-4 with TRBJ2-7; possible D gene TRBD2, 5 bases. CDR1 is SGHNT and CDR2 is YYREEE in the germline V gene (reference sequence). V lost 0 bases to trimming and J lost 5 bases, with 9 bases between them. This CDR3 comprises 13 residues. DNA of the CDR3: TGTGCCAGCAGCTTGGGAGGGTCCCACGAGCAGTACTTC. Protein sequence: CASSLGGSHEQYF.

The CDR3 coding sequence is TGTGCCAGCAGCTTGGCAGGTACGTCTAATGAGCAGTTCTTC. Translated, it gives CASSLAGTSNEQFF. The chain couples TRBV5-6 to TRBJ2-1; D unclear. Germline CDR1 reads SGHDT; CDR2 reads YYEEEE. V lost 0 bases, J lost 7 bases, and 11 bases lay in between. The CDR3 runs 14 residues.

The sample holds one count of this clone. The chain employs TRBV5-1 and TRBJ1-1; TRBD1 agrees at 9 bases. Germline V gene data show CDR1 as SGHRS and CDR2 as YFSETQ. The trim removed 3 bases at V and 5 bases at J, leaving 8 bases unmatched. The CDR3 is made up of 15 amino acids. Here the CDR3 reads CASSSSTGGQTEAFF. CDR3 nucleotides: TGCGCCAGCAGCTCCTCGACAGGGGGGCAAACTGAAGCTTTCTTT. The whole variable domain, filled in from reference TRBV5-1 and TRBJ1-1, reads KAGVTQTPRYLIKTRGQQVTLSCSPISGHRSVSWYQQTPGQGLQFLFEYFSETQRNKGNFPGRFSGRQFSNSRSEMNVSTLELGDSALYLCASSSSTGGQTEAFFGQGTRLTVV.

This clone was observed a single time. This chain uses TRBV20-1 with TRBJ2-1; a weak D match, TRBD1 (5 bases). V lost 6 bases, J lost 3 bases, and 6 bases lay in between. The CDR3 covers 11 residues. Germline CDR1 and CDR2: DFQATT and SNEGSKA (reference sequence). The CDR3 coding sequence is TGCAGTGCGACAGACTACAATGAGCAGTTCTTC. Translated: CSATDYNEQFF.

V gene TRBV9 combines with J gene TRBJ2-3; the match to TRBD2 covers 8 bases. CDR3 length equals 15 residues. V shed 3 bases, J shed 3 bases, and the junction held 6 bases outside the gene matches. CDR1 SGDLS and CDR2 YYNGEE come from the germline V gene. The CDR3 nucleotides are TGTGCCAGCAGCGCCGGGACTAGTGTGACAGATACGCAGTATTTT. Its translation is CASSAGTSVTDTQYF.

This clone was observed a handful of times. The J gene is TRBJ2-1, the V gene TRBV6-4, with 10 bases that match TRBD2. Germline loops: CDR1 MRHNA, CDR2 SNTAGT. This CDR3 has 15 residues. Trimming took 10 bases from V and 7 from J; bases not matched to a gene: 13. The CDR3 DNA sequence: TGTGCCACCGGGACCGGGACTAGCGCGTCGAATGAGCAGTTCTTC. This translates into CATGTGTSASNEQFF.

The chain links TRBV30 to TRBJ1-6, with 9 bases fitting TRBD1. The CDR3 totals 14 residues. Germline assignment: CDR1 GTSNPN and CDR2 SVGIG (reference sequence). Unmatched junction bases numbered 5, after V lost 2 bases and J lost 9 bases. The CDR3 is CAWSMGQGVSPLHF. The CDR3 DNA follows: TGTGCCTGGAGTATGGGACAGGGAGTTTCACCCCTCCACTTT.

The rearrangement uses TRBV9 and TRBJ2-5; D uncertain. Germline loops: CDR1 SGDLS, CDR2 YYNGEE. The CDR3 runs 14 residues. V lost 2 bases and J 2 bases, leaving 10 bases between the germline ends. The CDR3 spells CASSVMTPQETQYF. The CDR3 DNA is TGTGCCAGCAGCGTCATGACTCCACAAGAGACCCAGTACTTC.

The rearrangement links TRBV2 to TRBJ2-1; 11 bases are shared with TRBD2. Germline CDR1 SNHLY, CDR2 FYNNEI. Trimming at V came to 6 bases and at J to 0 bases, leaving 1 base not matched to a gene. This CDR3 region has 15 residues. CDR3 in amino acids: CASRTSGSSYNEQFF. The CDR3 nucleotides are TGTGCCAGCAGAACTAGCGGGAGCTCCTACAATGAGCAGTTCTTC. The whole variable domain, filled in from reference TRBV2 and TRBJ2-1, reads EPEVTQTPSHQVTQMGQEVILRCVPISNHLYFYWYRQILGQKVEFLVSFYNNEISEKSEIFDDQFSVERPDGSNFTLKIRSTKLEDSAMYFCASRTSGSSYNEQFFGPGTRLTVL.

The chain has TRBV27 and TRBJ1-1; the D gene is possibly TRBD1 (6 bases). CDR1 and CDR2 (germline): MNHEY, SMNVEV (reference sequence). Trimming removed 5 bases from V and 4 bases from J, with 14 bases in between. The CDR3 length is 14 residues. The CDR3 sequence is CASSQTGISTEAFF. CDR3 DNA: TGTGCCAGCAGTCAAACAGGGATTAGCACTGAAGCTTTCTTT.

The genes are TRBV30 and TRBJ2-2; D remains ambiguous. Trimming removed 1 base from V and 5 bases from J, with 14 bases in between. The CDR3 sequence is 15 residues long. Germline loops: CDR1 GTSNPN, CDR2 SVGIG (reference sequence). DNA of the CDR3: TGTGCCTGGAGTGGGAACAGATTAGAGACCGGGGAGCTGTTTTTT. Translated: CAWSGNRLETGELFF.

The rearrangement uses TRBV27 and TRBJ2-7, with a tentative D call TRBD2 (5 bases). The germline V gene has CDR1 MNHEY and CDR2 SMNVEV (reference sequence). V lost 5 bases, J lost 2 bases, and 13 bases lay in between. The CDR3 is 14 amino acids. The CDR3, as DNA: TGTGCCAGCAGTCCTCGGACTGCTACCTACGAGCAGTACTTC. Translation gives CASSPRTATYEQYF.

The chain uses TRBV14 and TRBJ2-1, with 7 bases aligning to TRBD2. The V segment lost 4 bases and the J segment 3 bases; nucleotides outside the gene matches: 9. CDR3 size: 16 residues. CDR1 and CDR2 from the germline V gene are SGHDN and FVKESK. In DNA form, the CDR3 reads TGTGCCAGCAGCCCACAGGAGCGGGAACACTACAATGAGCAGTTCTTC. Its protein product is CASSPQEREHYNEQFF.

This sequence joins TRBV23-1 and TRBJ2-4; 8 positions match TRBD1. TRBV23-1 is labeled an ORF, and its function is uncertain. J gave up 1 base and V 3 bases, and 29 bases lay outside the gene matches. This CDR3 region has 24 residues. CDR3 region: CASSHRQGKVLRVCGPWAKNIQYF. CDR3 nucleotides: TGCGCCAGCAGTCATCGACAGGGGAAGGTTCTCCGGGTTTGTGGACCTTGGGCCAAAAACATTCAGTACTTC.

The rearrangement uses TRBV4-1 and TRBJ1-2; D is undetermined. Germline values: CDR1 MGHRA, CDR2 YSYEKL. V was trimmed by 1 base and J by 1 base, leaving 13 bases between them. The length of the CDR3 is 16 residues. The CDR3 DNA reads TGCGCCAGCAGCCAAGGCAACAGCCTGGATAACTATGGCTACACCTTC. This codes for CASSQGNSLDNYGYTF.

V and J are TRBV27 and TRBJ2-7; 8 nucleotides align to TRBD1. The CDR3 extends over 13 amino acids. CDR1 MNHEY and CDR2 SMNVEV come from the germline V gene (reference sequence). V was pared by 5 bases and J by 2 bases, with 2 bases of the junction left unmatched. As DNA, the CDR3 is TGTGCCAGCAGTCGGACAGGGACCTACGAGCAGTACTTC. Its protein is CASSRTGTYEQYF.

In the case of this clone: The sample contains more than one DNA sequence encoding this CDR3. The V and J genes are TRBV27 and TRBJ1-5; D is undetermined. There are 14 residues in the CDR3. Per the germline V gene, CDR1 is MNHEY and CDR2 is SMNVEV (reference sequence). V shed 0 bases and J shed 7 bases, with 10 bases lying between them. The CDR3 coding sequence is TGTGCCAGCAGTTTATCAGCTTTCGGGCAGCCCCAGCATTTT. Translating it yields CASSLSAFGQPQHF.

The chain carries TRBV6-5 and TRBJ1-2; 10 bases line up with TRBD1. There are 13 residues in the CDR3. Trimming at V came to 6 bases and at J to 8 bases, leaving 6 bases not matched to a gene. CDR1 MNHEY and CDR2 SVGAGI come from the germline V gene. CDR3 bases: TGTGCCAGCAGCTCCGGACAGGGGGGAGGCTACACCTTC. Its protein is CASSSGQGGGYTF.

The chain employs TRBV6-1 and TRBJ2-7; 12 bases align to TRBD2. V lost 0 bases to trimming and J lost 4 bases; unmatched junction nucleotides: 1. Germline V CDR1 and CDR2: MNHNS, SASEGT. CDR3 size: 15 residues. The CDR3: CASSEATSGSYEQYF. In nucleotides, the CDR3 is TGTGCCAGCAGTGAAGCGACTAGCGGGAGTTACGAGCAGTACTTC.

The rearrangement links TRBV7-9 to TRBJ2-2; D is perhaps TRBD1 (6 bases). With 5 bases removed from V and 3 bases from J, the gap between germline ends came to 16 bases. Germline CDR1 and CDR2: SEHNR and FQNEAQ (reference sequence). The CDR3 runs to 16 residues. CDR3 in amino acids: CASSQGDIGYTGELFF. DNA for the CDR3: TGTGCCAGCAGCCAAGGGGACATAGGGTACACCGGGGAGCTGTTTTTT.